This TCR beta chain appears in the sequencing data of a study of blood T cell repertoires in COVID-19. Study summary: There were acute and convalescent COVID-19 samples, and they came from the United States, Italy and Spain. The analysed material was cDNA or gDNA that came from T cells, B-cell-depleted T cells, or PBMCs.

Seattle participants joined during active infection and were tracked over time. The CDR3 consists of 18 residues. V lost 4 bases, J lost 3 bases, and 14 bases stayed unmatched. Per the germline V gene, CDR1 is LGHDT and CDR2 is YNNKEL (reference sequence). Authors' processing steps: Amplification of reference gene primers provided the estimated nucleated cell counts. Data came from immunoSEQ multiplex PCR; TCRdb stores just in-frame clones and leaves some out. That table gives V, J and clone size, and the DNA gave D and trimming. This repertoire shows 60,000 to 65,000 clones, roughly 72% found once; its top ten account for around 4.8%.

The genes are TRBV3-1 (or the pseudogene TRBV3-2) and TRBJ2-7, with 11 positions matching TRBD1. The receptor was isolated from a woman in her seventies with COVID-19, enrolled during active disease. Material for sequencing was peripheral blood. CDR3 in DNA: TGTGCCAGCAGCCGCCGGGACAGGGGGGACGTCTGGCTCTACGAGCAGTACTTC. Its protein is CASSRRDRGDVWLYEQYF.